Listed below are T cell receptor beta chains from one sample, sequenced in a study of early T cells in non-severe SARS-CoV-2 infection. A single record per CDR3 protein comes from TCRdb applying MiXCR to the 5' RACE reads. The sample yields about 55,000 distinct CDR3 sequences, around 7% seen once. Sequences were derived from whole blood, sampled at baseline. Source of these receptors: an adult who was a healthcare worker with PCR-confirmed SARS-CoV-2 infection or an uninfected control (not recorded which). The CDR3 runs from the conserved cysteine through the conserved F or W. D genes are given only for firm matches. Only part of the rows carry a size: once, few, many, or a class if the clone is expanded.

v_call,clone_size,d_call,j_call,cdr3_nt,cdr3_aa
TRBV20-1,few,TRBD1,TRBJ1-1,TGCAGTGCTGCCGGGACGGCCCAGGGGGTTAGTGAAGCTTTCTTT,CSAAGTAQGVSEAFF
TRBV7-8,few,TRBD1,TRBJ2-7,TGTGCCAGCAGCGCGGAGACAGGGGACCTCGAGCAGTACTTC,CASSAETGDLEQYF
TRBV3-2,few,-,TRBJ1-1,TGTGCCAGCAGGTCCTTTACGGATACTGAAGCTTTCTTT,CASRSFTDTEAFF
TRBV10-3,many,-,TRBJ2-1,TGTGCCATTCCCCTCAGGTTAGGTGCCTACAATGAGCAGTTCTTC,CAIPLRLGAYNEQFF
TRBV2,few,-,TRBJ1-2,TGTGCCAGCAGTGAAGTTTCAGCCGCACCTAACTATGGCTACACCTTC,CASSEVSAAPNYGYTF
TRBV4-3,-,TRBD1,TRBJ1-2,TGCGCCAGCAGCCAGAGAGGGACAGGGGTAGCTAACTATGGCTACACCTTC,CASSQRGTGVANYGYTF
TRBV2,-,-,TRBJ2-4,TGTGCCAGCAGGGGACGGGCCCAAAACATTCAGTACTTC,CASRGRAQNIQYF
TRBV7-8,many,-,TRBJ2-5,TGTGCCAGCAGCTTCCAGCAACAAGAGACCCAGTACTTC,CASSFQQQETQYF
TRBV10-2,many,-,TRBJ2-5,TGCGCCAGCAGTATGGGGCAAGAGACCCAGTACTTC,CASSMGQETQYF
TRBV28,few,TRBD1,TRBJ2-1,TGTGCCAGCAGTTTCCCGGACAGGGGCCCTGGGGAGCAGTTCTTC,CASSFPDRGPGEQFF
TRBV20-1,many,-,TRBJ2-3,TGCAGTGCCCACGACTACACAGATACGCAGTATTTT,CSAHDYTDTQYF
TRBV6-5,many,-,TRBJ2-1,TGTGCCAGCAGTTACTCGAACGGCCTCTCCTACAATGAGCAGTTCTTC,CASSYSNGLSYNEQFF
TRBV29-1,many,-,TRBJ2-3,TGCAGCGTTCGCGGGGAGGATCAGTATTTT,CSVRGEDQYF